The entry that follows covers one T cell receptor (beta chain) sequence. CDR1 and CDR2 from the germline V gene are SGHRS and YFSETQ. Germline trimming cut 1 base from V and 0 bases from J; bases unmatched to any gene: 2. The CDR3 is 17 residues long. Treatment meaning: preoperative locoregional IRX-2 cytokine immunotherapy. Preoperative locoregional IRX-2 cytokine immunotherapy was tested in the phase Ib source study. Generated by immunoSEQ multiplex PCR, the TCRdb table keeps only in-frame clones and is missing some. The sample yields roughly 3,500 clones, approximately 80% seen once. The data were obtained in a study of preoperative IRX-2 immunotherapy in early breast cancer.

The TCR sequence derives from a human donor with breast cancer. This sample comprised tumor tissue, obtained before IRX-2 immunotherapy. The chain is built from TRBV5-1 and TRBJ2-2; 11 bases match TRBD2. CDR3 in amino acids: CASSLSLAGANTGELFF. In DNA, the CDR3 is TGCGCCAGCAGCTTGTCACTAGCGGGAGCGAACACCGGGGAGCTGTTTTTT.